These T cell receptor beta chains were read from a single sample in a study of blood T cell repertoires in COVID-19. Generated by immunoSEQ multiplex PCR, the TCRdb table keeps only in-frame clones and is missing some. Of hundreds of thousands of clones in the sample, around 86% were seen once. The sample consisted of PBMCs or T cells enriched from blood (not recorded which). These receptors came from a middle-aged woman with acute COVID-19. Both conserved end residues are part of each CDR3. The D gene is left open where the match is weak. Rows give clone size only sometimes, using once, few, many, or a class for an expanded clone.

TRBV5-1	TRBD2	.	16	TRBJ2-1	TGCGCCAGCAGCTATCGGACTAGCGGGGAAGACAATGAGCAGTTCTTC	CASSYRTSGEDNEQFF
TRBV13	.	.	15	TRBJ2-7	TGTGCCAGCAGCTTAAGAAGCGACCCACCCTACGAGCAGTACTTC	CASSLRSDPPYEQYF
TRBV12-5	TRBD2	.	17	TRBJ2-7	TGTGCTAGTGCCTTTGGAGCTCTAGCGGGTTTCTTACACGAGCAGTACTTC	CASAFGALAGFLHEQYF
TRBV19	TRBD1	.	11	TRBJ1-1	TGTGCCAGCAGGGGGTACACTGAAGCTTTCTTT	CASRGYTEAFF
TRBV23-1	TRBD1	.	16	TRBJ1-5	TGCGCCAGCAGTCAGTGGGACAGGGGGTGCTATCAGCCCCAGCATTTT	CASSQWDRGCYQPQHF
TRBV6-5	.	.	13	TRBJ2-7	TGTGCCAGCAGTTCAACAGGAACCTACGAGCAGTACTTC	CASSSTGTYEQYF
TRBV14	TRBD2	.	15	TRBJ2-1	TGTGCCAGCAGCCTGGTAGCGGGAGGGCCGGGTGAGCAGTTCTTC	CASSLVAGGPGEQFF
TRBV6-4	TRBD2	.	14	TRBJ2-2	TGTGCCAGCAGTGTGCGGGAGCGGAGCGGGGAGCTGTTTTTT	CASSVRERSGELFF
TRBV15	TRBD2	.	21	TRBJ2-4	TGTGCCACCAGCAGACGATCACCGAGCACTGGGGGGGGAGAAGCCAAAAACATTCAGTACTTC	CATSRRSPSTGGGEAKNIQYF
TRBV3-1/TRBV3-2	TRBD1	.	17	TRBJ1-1	TGTGCCAGCAGCCAAGAATGGTCAGGGGGCGCGTGGACTGAAGCTTTCTTT	CASSQEWSGGAWTEAFF
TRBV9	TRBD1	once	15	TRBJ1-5	TGTGCCAGCAGCCCGGGACAGGGGGCAGGTCAGCCCCAGCATTTT	CASSPGQGAGQPQHF
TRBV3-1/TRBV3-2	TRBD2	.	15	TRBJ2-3	TGTGCCAGCAGCCAAGACCCCACTAGCGGCGATACGCAGTATTTT	CASSQDPTSGDTQYF
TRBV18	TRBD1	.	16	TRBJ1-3	TGTGCCAGCTCGTTGGGACAGGGGGAATCTGGAAACACCATATATTTT	CASSLGQGESGNTIYF
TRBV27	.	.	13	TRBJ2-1	TGTGCCAGTGCTTACAAAGGGGGGGATGAGCAGTTCTTC	CASAYKGGDEQFF